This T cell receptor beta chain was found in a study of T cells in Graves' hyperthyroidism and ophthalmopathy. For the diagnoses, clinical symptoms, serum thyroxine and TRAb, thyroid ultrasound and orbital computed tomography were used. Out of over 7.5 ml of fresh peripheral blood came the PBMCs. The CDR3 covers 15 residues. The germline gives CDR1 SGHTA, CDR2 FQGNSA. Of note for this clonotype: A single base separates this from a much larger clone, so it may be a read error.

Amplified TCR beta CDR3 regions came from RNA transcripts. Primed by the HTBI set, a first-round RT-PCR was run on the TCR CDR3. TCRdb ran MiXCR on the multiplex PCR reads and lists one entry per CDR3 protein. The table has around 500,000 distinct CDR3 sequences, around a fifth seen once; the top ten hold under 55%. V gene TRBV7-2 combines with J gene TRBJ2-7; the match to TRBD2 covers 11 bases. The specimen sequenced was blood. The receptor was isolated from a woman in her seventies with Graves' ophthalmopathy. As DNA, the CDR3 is TGTTCCAGCAGCTCGGGAGGTCTAGCGGGGGGCGAGCAGTACTTC. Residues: CSSSSGGLAGGEQYF. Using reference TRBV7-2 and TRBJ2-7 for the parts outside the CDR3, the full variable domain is GAGVSQSPSNKVTEKGKDVELRCDPISGHTALYWYRQSLGQGLEFLIYFQGNSAPDKSGLPSDRFSAERTGGSVSTLTIQRTQQEDSAVYLCSSSSGGLAGGEQYFGPGTRLTVT.